The entry below gives a single TCR beta chain sequence along with its context. Its antigen specificity is not known. Base qualities are not recorded, but no much larger clone differs from it by a single base. Genomic DNA was isolated using the Qiagen DNeasy kit from unsorted PBMCs as well as from negatively selected CD4+ and CD8+ fractions. TCR beta CDR3 regions were amplified by immunoSEQ multiplex PCR using primers annealing to V and J segments. A synthetic immune receptor repertoire was used to minimize amplification bias, and remaining bias was computationally removed after sequencing. Per the source publication's procedure: Custom Python scripts were used to quantify repertoire diversity as the Shannon entropy index. Unsorted, CD4+ and CD8+ repertoires were analyzed separately, except in combined analyses where CD4+ and CD8+ sequences were merged in silico. A clone was considered expanded if an increase in frequency of at least 2-fold after treatment relative to C1D1 was found, and a pseudocount of 0.5 was applied to clones undetected at baseline. Clones with 0 or 1 copy at C1D1 were classified as singleton clones, and clones with 2 or more copies were classified as non-singleton clones. Clones expanded in unsorted samples were annotated as CD4+, CD8+ or unknown by matching protein sequences in sorted samples from the same patient. Wilcoxon tests on paired samples were used to test changes in diversity from C1D1 to C4D1. Here the immuneACCESS table is served through TCRdb, limited to in-frame sequences with V and J called. Missing clones are a known gap in these copies; in checked studies unresolved V genes cover under half, and the rest lacks a known reason. For V, J and clone size, that table is used; D and trimming come from the DNA. A total of roughly 50,000 clones appear in this sample, around 90% of them only once. The leading ten clones occupy more than 11% of the sample.

According to the study, the label for this sample's time point signals: cycle 4 day 1 (C4D1), after more than five weeks of nivolumab. All trial patients had relapsed after autologous stem cell transplantation, with cohorts A, B and C differing in prior brentuximab vedotin exposure. The trial cohort was composed of 56 patients with relapsed/refractory classical Hodgkin lymphoma, for whom complete response, partial response or progressive disease was recorded as best overall response. In the multi-cohort phase II CheckMate 205 trial, trial patients received single-agent nivolumab. An independent review committee assessed best overall response by applying the 2007 International Working Group response criteria. Trial PBMCs were obtained immediately prior to nivolumab initiation (C1D1) and on therapy at cycle 2 day 1 and cycle 4 day 1. After peripheral blood was drawn into 8 mL Vacutainer Cell Preparation Tubes, PBMCs were isolated by centrifugation and then cryopreserved.

The sample originates from a study of PD-1 blockade in classical Hodgkin lymphoma (TCRdb year 2020). About the investigation overall: Nivolumab dosing was 3 mg/kg intravenously every 2 weeks, continuing until either disease progression or unacceptable toxicity. The study used TCR beta sequencing and CyTOF to define a peripheral blood immune signature of response to PD-1 blockade in classical Hodgkin lymphoma.

Points the paper makes about the study in general: Lower diversity was observed in patients in whom nivolumab was started less than 1 year after ASCT, and these patients were excluded from later analyses so that confounding by immune reconstitution would be avoided. Baseline TCR diversity was reported as lower in newly diagnosed patients than in healthy donors, and lower still in relapsed/refractory patients. The study was restricted to a single clinical trial cohort, and the causes of repertoire differences, possibly disease activity or prior therapy, were left undefined. A significant rise by C4D1 was seen in CD4+ but not CD8+ TCR diversity (p=0.0027 vs p=0.16), with the rise being most apparent in complete responders (p=0.02). Baseline diversity similar to that of newly diagnosed patients was observed in trial patients achieving complete response, whereas significantly lower diversity was observed in partial responders and progressors.

The sample in question was peripheral blood mononuclear cells (PBMCs), obtained before the fourth cycle of nivolumab. The sequence derives from a human donor with classical Hodgkin lymphoma.

This receptor has the CDR3 CASSPGFEQVETQYF. The DNA sequence is given as TGTGCCAGCAGCCCCGGTTTCGAGCAAGTGGAGACCCAGTACTTC. Recombination linked TRBV9 to TRBJ2-5; no confident D gene assignment can be made. CDR1 SGDLS and CDR2 YYNGEE were looked up in the germline V gene. The junction shows trimming of 4 bases on V and 5 bases on J, plus 18 bases between the germline ends. Measured from the cysteine to the phenylalanine, the CDR3 is 15 residues long. The only DNA kept is the CDR3, 45 bases in frame from the first base.